This is a list of T cell receptor beta chains from one sample in a study of technical replicates of blood from a few donors. Assay: immunoSEQ multiplex PCR; the TCRdb copy retains only in-frame clones and omits some. The sample holds over 70,000 clones; approximately 93% are singletons and the top ten take 0.3% to 0.5%. Sequenced sample: T cells isolated from PBMCs. The origin of the receptors is a human donor in good health. The CDR3 runs from the conserved cysteine through the conserved F or W. D genes are given only for firm matches. The size entry is marked missing in some rows and otherwise reads once, few, many or a size class.

TRBJ2-1 TRBV9 TRBD2 - CASSVVALAGGREQFF TGTGCCAGCAGCGTAGTAGCACTAGCGGGAGGACGAGAGCAGTTCTTC
TRBJ1-1 TRBV7-9 - - CASSPDWNTEAFF TGTGCCAGCAGCCCGGACTGGAACACTGAAGCTTTCTTT
TRBJ1-2 TRBV29-1 TRBD1 - CSVRTGANYGYTF TGCAGCGTCCGGACAGGGGCTAACTATGGCTACACCTTC
TRBJ2-7 TRBV5-4 TRBD1 - CASSSDRGPYEQYF TGTGCCAGCAGCTCGGACAGGGGGCCCTACGAGCAGTACTTC
TRBJ2-6 TRBV2 TRBD1 - CARDRGVTGANVLTF TGTGCCAGGGACAGGGGAGTGACTGGGGCCAACGTCCTGACTTTC
TRBJ2-1 TRBV7-9 TRBD2 - CAILGGSRNEQFF TGTGCCATACTAGGCGGGAGTAGAAATGAGCAGTTCTTC
TRBJ1-1 TRBV30 TRBD1 - CAWTRGLNTEAFF TGTGCCTGGACCAGGGGGCTAAACACTGAAGCTTTCTTT
TRBJ2-1 TRBV2 TRBD2 - CASTGAPGLALNEQFF TGTGCCAGCACCGGAGCCCCGGGACTAGCGTTAAATGAGCAGTTCTTC
TRBJ2-2 TRBV15 - - CATSQVAGELFF TGTGCCACCAGCCAGGTAGCCGGGGAGCTGTTTTTT
TRBJ2-7 TRBV30 - - CAWGHSYEQYF TGTGCCTGGGGCCACTCCTACGAGCAGTACTTC
TRBJ2-7 TRBV6-6 TRBD2 - CASSGGLANEQYF TGTGCCAGCAGCGGGGGACTAGCGAACGAGCAGTACTTC
TRBJ2-5 TRBV29-1 - - CSVEKGYQETQYF TGCAGCGTTGAAAAGGGGTACCAAGAGACCCAGTACTTC
TRBJ2-1 TRBV13 - - CASSPRSENEQFF TGTGCCAGCAGCCCGAGGAGTGAGAATGAGCAGTTCTTC
TRBJ1-1 TRBV18 - - CASSPPRSRLEAFF TGTGCCAGCTCACCGCCACGATCTAGACTCGAAGCTTTCTTT
TRBJ1-4 TRBV9 TRBD1 - CASSPRTGNEKLFF TGTGCCAGCAGCCCCCGGACAGGGAATGAAAAACTGTTTTTT
TRBJ2-7 TRBV11-3 - - CASSLDGSFEQYF TGTGCCAGCAGCTTAGACGGTTCCTTCGAGCAGTACTTC
TRBJ2-7 TRBV14 TRBD1 once CASSSGTGGFEQYF TGTGCCAGCAGCTCCGGGACAGGGGGCTTTGAGCAGTACTTC
TRBJ2-7 TRBV27 - - CASGVILGLGAYEQYF TGTGCCAGCGGTGTTATCCTCGGTCTGGGCGCCTACGAGCAGTACTTC
TRBJ2-7 TRBV18 TRBD1 - CASSLTTGGDEQYF TGTGCCAGCTCACTGACTACAGGGGGCGACGAGCAGTACTTC
TRBJ1-2 TRBV28 TRBD1 - CASSLGGQKLYGYTF TGTGCCAGCAGTTTAGGGGGACAGAAACTATATGGCTACACCTTC
TRBJ2-1 TRBV6-5 TRBD1 - CASSFNRGPHNEQFF TGTGCCAGCAGTTTTAACAGGGGCCCCCACAATGAGCAGTTCTTC
TRBJ2-7 TRBV20-1 - - CSASQYEQYF TGCAGTGCTAGTCAGTACGAGCAGTACTTC
TRBJ1-1 TRBV7-6 - once CASSSGTNTEAFF TGTGCCAGCAGCTCAGGGACAAACACTGAAGCTTTCTTT
TRBJ2-5 TRBV10-3 TRBD1 - CAISAGRGLETQYF TGTGCCATCAGTGCGGGCAGGGGGCTTGAGACCCAGTACTTC
TRBJ1-3 TRBV6-6 - - CASSYSGQGNTIYF TGTGCCAGCAGTTACTCGGGACAAGGAAACACCATATATTTT
TRBJ1-2 TRBV29-1 TRBD1 - CSVQGQGRNGYTF TGCAGCGTCCAAGGACAGGGGAGGAATGGCTACACCTTC
TRBJ2-5 TRBV15 TRBD2 once CATGKLAGGPETQYF TGTGCCACCGGTAAACTAGCGGGAGGGCCAGAGACCCAGTACTTC
TRBJ2-5 TRBV2 TRBD2 - CASSVKREVKTQYF TGTGCCAGCAGTGTAAAGCGGGAGGTAAAGACCCAGTACTTC
TRBJ1-2 TRBV27 - - CASSFDRISGYTF TGTGCCAGCAGTTTTGACAGGATTTCCGGCTACACCTTC